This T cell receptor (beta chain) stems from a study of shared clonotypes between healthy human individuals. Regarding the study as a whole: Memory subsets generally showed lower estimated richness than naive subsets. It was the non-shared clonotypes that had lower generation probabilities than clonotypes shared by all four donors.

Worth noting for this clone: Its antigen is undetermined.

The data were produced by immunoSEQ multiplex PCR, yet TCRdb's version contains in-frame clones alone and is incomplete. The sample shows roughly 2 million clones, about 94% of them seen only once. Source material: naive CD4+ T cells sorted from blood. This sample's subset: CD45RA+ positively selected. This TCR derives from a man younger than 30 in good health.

This CDR3 is CASSTTGGAPYEQYF. In DNA, the CDR3 is TGTGCCAGCAGCACCACAGGGGGCGCACCGTACGAGCAGTACTTC. The chain employs TRBV7-9 and TRBJ2-7; 9 nucleotides agree with TRBD1. This CDR3 spans 15 amino acids. CDR1 and CDR2 from the germline V gene are SEHNR and FQNEAQ (reference sequence). Losses at the gene ends were 5 bases for V and 4 bases for J; bases not matched to a gene: 9.